This TCR beta chain was found in a study of blood T cell repertoires in COVID-19. Study-level information: The recovered donors of Cohort 3 showed two negative PCRs, clearance, or symptom resolution.

Assay: immunoSEQ multiplex PCR; the TCRdb copy retains only in-frame clones and omits some. The sample lists hundreds of thousands of clones; about nine tenths were seen once. The cohort comprised adults aged about 18 to 90 years residing in about two dozen US areas. This receptor was taken from a woman in her forties or fifties in a cohort exposed to, infected with or recovered from COVID-19 (not recorded which). Material for sequencing was PBMCs or T cells enriched from blood (not recorded which).

The CDR3 coding sequence is TGTGCCAGCAGCCGGGGGCGGCTAGCGGGGCACCAAGGCACAGATACGCAGTATTTT. This sequence encodes CASSRGRLAGHQGTDTQYF. This chain links TRBV7-2 with TRBJ2-3; the match to TRBD2 covers 9 bases. Looked up from germline, CDR1 is SGHTA and CDR2 is FQGNSA. There are 19 residues in the CDR3. Unmatched junction bases numbered 16, after V lost 5 bases and J lost 1 base.